These T cell receptor beta chains were read from a single sample in a study of regulatory T cells in long-lasting Graves disease. TCRdb fed the multiplex PCR reads into MiXCR, producing one record per CDR3 protein. The data hold around 500,000 distinct CDR3 sequences, with about 16% observed a single time. This sample was also put to use in a study of T cells in Graves' hyperthyroidism and ophthalmopathy.

The sequencing here drew on peripheral blood mononuclear cells (PBMCs), taken at new diagnosis, from a patient treated with antithyroid drugs. These receptors were collected from a woman aged 35-65 years with Graves disease. Both conserved end residues are part of each CDR3. The order of the fields is CDR3 protein, CDR3 DNA, J gene, V gene, D gene, clone size. The D gene is left open where the match is weak. Clone size is shown for a subset of rows, as once, few, many or a class of expanded clone.

CDR3: CSASTPPGTDTQYF
DNA: TGCAGTGCTAGTACTCCTCCGGGGACAGATACGCAGTATTTT
J: TRBJ2-3
V: TRBV20-1
D: .
size: many

CDR3: CASSGVVAESEKLFF
DNA: TGTGCCAGCAGTGGGGTGGTAGCCGAGAGTGAAAAACTGTTTTTT
J: TRBJ1-4
V: TRBV2
D: .
size: many

CDR3: CASSLESGPITDTQYF
DNA: TGTGCCAGCAGTTTAGAATCGGGGCCAATCACAGATACGCAGTATTTT
J: TRBJ2-3
V: TRBV12-3/TRBV12-4
D: .
size: many

CDR3: CSFSWGSYGYTF
DNA: TGCAGCTTCTCATGGGGCTCCTATGGCTACACCTTC
J: TRBJ1-2
V: TRBV29-1
D: .
size: many

CDR3: CASSRGPGGYTF
DNA: TGTGCCAGCAGCCGGGGTCCAGGAGGCTACACCTTC
J: TRBJ1-2
V: TRBV14
D: .
size: once

CDR3: CASSVEVGSSSYNEQFF
DNA: TGTGCCAGCAGCGTAGAGGTGGGATCAAGCTCCTACAATGAGCAGTTCTTC
J: TRBJ2-1
V: TRBV9
D: .
size: few

CDR3: CASSAEGQSYEQYF
DNA: TGCGCCAGCAGCGCCGAGGGACAGAGCTACGAGCAGTACTTC
J: TRBJ2-7
V: TRBV5-1
D: TRBD1
size: .

CDR3: CAISGRAGSEQYF
DNA: TGTGCCATCAGTGGTCGGGCCGGGTCGGAGCAGTACTTC
J: TRBJ2-7
V: TRBV10-3
D: .
size: few

CDR3: CASSKLAGPLSSTGELFF
DNA: TGTGCCAGCAGCAAACTAGCGGGTCCACTCAGCAGCACCGGGGAGCTGTTTTTT
J: TRBJ2-2
V: TRBV7-3
D: TRBD2
size: many

CDR3: CASSLSAGQPGFF
DNA: TGTGCCAGCAGCTTATCAGCGGGGCAACCTGGGTTCTTC
J: TRBJ2-1
V: TRBV7-9
D: TRBD2
size: .